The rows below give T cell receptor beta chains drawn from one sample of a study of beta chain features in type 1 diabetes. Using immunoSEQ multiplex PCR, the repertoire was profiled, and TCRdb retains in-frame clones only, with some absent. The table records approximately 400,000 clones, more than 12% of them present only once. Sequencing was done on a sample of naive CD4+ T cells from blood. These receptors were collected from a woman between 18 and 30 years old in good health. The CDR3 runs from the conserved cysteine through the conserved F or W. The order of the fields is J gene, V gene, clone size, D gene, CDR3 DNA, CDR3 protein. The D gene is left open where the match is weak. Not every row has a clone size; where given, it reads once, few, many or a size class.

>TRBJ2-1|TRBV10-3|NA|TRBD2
TGTGCCATCGGCCTAGCGGGAGACAATGAGCAGTTCTTC
CAIGLAGDNEQFF
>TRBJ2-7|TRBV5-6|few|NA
TGTGCCAGCAGACCCGGACGGGGCTACGAGCAGTACTTC
CASRPGRGYEQYF
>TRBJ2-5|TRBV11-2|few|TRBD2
TGTGCCAGCAGCTGGCGACTAGCGGAGACCCAGTACTTC
CASSWRLAETQYF
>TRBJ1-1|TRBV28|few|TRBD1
TGTGCCAGCAGTTCGACCGGGACAGGTCTGAACACTGAAGCTTTCTTT
CASSSTGTGLNTEAFF
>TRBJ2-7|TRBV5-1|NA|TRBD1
TGCGCCAGCAGTCGTTCCGGACAGGCCGTCTCCTACGAGCAGTACTTC
CASSRSGQAVSYEQYF
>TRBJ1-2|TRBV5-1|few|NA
TGCGCCAGCAGCCCGGAGTTAGGGGATATGAGACCCTCCTATGGCTACACCTTC
CASSPELGDMRPSYGYTF
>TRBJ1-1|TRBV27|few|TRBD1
TGTGCCAGCAGTGTGCCCGGGACAGGGAAACATGAAGCTTTCTTT
CASSVPGTGKHEAFF
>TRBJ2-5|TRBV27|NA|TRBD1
TGTGCCAGCAGTTTCAGGTCTGCAGGGGGCAGGGAGACCCAGTACTTC
CASSFRSAGGRETQYF
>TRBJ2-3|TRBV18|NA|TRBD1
TGTGCCAGCTCACGCCAGGGGGCAACAGATACGCAGTATTTT
CASSRQGATDTQYF
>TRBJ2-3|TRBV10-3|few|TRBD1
TGTGCCATCACACCGGGACAGGGGGCTACCCCGGATACGCAGTATTTT
CAITPGQGATPDTQYF
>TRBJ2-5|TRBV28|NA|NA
TGTGCCAGCAGGCCCTCGGGGGGCATAGAGACCCAGTACTTC
CASRPSGGIETQYF
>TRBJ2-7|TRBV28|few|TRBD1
TGTGCCAGCAAAATACAGGGGCCCTACGAGCAGTACTTC
CASKIQGPYEQYF
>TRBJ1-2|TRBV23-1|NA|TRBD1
TGCGCCAGCAGTCAATCGAAGCCCGGGACAGGGAGTGGCGGCTACACCTTC
CASSQSKPGTGSGGYTF
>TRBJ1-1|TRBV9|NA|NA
TGTGCCAGCAGCGTAGGGAGTGTTCTGAACACTGAAGCTTTCTTT
CASSVGSVLNTEAFF
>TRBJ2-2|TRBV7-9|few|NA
TGTGCCAGCGGAGAGCGGCCGACTAGAAGGACACCCGGGGAGCTGTTTTTT
CASGERPTRRTPGELFF
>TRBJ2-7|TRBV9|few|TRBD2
TGTGCCAGCAGCGTCGGGGCGGGAGGGCTTCGGGGTTACGAGCAGTACTTC
CASSVGAGGLRGYEQYF
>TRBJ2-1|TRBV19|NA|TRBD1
TGTGCCAGTAGTGTCCAACAGGGGTATGAGCAGTTCTTC
CASSVQQGYEQFF
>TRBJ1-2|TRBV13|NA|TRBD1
TGTGCCAGCAGCCCAGACAGGGACTATGGCTACACCTTC
CASSPDRDYGYTF
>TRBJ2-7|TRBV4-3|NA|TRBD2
TGCGCCAGCAGCCAAGTCCCAGCGGGAGGACACGAGCAGTACTTC
CASSQVPAGGHEQYF
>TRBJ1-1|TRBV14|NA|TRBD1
TGTGCCAGCAGCCCCACAGGGGGGGAAGCTTTCTTT
CASSPTGGEAFF
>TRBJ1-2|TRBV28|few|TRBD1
TGTGCCAGCAGTACAGGGGTGGGCTACACCTTC
CASSTGVGYTF
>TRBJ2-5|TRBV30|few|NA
TGTGCCTGGAGTGTAAACAGGGAAGAGACCCAGTACTTC
CAWSVNREETQYF
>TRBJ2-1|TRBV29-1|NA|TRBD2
TGCAGCGCCCAAAGGGGACTAGCCGAATCTTCCTACAATGAGCAGTTCTTC
CSAQRGLAESSYNEQFF
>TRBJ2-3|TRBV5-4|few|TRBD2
TGTGCCAGCAGCTTGGTAACTAGCGGGAGGGATACGCAGTATTTT
CASSLVTSGRDTQYF
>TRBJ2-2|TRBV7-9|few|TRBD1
TGTGCCAGCATAAAACAGGGGGCGCCCACCGGGGAGCTGTTTTTT
CASIKQGAPTGELFF
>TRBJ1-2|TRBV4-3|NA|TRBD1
TGCGCCAGCAGCCAAAGGACAGGAGGCCGCTACACCTTC
CASSQRTGGRYTF
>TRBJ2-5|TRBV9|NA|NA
TGTGCCAGCAGCAATAGAGCGGGTTGGGTTCAGTACTTC
CASSNRAGWVQYF
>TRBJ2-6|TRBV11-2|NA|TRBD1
TGTGCCAGCAGCTTCCAAGAGACAGGGCCCTTCTCTGGGGCCAACGTCCTGACTTTC
CASSFQETGPFSGANVLTF
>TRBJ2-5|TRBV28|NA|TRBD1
TGTGCCAGCACCAAGGGGGACAGATCACAAGAGACCCAGTACTTC
CASTKGDRSQETQYF
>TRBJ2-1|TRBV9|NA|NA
TGTGCCAGCAGCGTAATGAGGGAGCGGAATAATGAGCAGTTCTTC
CASSVMRERNNEQFF
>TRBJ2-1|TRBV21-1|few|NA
TGTGCCAGCAGCAAATATTCCAGGGCCCATGAGCAGTTCTTC
CASSKYSRAHEQFF
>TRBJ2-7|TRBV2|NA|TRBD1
TGTGCCAGCAGTCCACAGGGGTACGAGCAGTACTTC
CASSPQGYEQYF
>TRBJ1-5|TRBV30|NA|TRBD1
TGTGCCTGGAGCGCGACAGGGCGAAGTAGCAATCAGCCCCAGCATTTT
CAWSATGRSSNQPQHF
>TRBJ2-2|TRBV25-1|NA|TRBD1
TGTGCCAGCAGTGAGTTAGGGACAGGTGGGACCGGGGAGCTGTTTTTT
CASSELGTGGTGELFF
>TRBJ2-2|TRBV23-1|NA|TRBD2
TGCGCCAGCAGACCAACAACCCCGGGAGTGGCGACTAGCGGGAGAGATCACGGGGAGCTGTTTTTT
CASRPTTPGVATSGRDHGELFF
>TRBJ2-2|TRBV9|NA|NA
TGTGCCAGCAGCCCACCGTGGGGAGGGGGCACCGGGGAGCTGTTTTTT
CASSPPWGGGTGELFF
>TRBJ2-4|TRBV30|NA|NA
TGTGCCTGGAGTGTACAAGGGGGGGACATTCAGTACTTC
CAWSVQGGDIQYF
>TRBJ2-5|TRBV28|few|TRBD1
TGTGCCAGCAGGCACCTGTTCCGGGACAGGGAAGAGACCCAGTACTTC
CASRHLFRDREETQYF
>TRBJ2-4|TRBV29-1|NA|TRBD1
TGCAGCGTTGAAGAGCAACAGGGGTTCATTCAGTACTTC
CSVEEQQGFIQYF
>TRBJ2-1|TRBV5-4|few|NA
TGTGCCAGCAGCCCTCAGACTGGTAATGAGCAGTTCTTC
CASSPQTGNEQFF
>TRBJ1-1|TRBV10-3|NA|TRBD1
TGTGCCATCAGTGACCGCTTGGACAGGACCACTGAAGCTTTCTTT
CAISDRLDRTTEAFF
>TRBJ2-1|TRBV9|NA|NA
TGTGCCAGCAGCCTTACTAGCCCCCTTTCCTACAATGAGCAGTTCTTC
CASSLTSPLSYNEQFF